The clone carrying this TCR beta chain is labeled medium-sized. The antigen remains undetermined. PCR employed 60 Vbeta and 13 Jbeta primers. TCRdb keeps only in-frame clones here, not all; method: immunoSEQ multiplex PCR. Of around 100,000 clones listed, approximately 78% were seen once; the top ten hold 1.5% to 2%. The CDR3 has 15 residues. The germline V gene encodes CDR1 MNHEY and CDR2 SVGAGI. Trimming cost V 2 bases and J 1 base, with 11 bases left between them. This entry is derived from a study of cytomegalovirus exposure and HLA in healthy donors. Regarding the study as a whole: Among CMV-associated TCR beta chains, most appeared HLA-restricted in a later analysis.

This receptor was obtained from a woman aged 40 to 49 in good health and CMV-seronegative. V is TRBV6-5 and J is TRBJ1-1, with a tentative D call TRBD1 (6 bases). Sequencing used PBMCs. DNA for the CDR3: TGTGCCAGCAGTTACGGGGGGGCGGGGAACACTGAAGCTTTCTTT. Amino acid sequence: CASSYGGAGNTEAFF.